This TCR beta chain stems from a study of cytomegalovirus exposure and HLA in healthy donors (dated by TCRdb to 2015 to 2018). As for the study more broadly: An earlier analysis of some 500 of the donors reported 276 Gb of sequence data and 117 million unique TCR beta sequences from roughly 180 million T cells. An early release that covered roughly 600 HLA-typed donors contained around 300 gigabases of sequencing data and approximately 85 million unique TCR sequences. Of the roughly 400 genotyped donors, roughly 80% fell in the genetic ancestry cluster associated with self-reported Caucasian donors. The study aimed to test whether signatures of past pathogen exposure could be identified by cataloging public T cell receptors. The study profiled the T cell repertoires of hundreds of subjects by immunosequencing and related them to cytomegalovirus serostatus. A separate validation cohort of over 95 different subjects was used in addition to the roughly 670-subject first cohort. The study combined high-throughput TCR immunosequencing, statistical association of individual TCRs with disease status, and machine learning to predict cytomegalovirus infection status. A later analysis re-analyzed previously published TCR beta repertoires from roughly 690 donors and added high-resolution HLA genotyping to study TCR occurrence patterns. In the later analysis, no new phenotypic data were used to find candidate immune exposures; instead, reliance was placed on TCR beta sequences and their occurrence across donors. An earlier analysis of approximately 630 of the donors applied high-throughput TCR beta sequencing to assess whether each TCR beta V gene segment acted as functional or pseudogenic. Donor age, sex, ethnicity and CMV serostatus were compiled alongside the repertoire data. Genome-wide SNP genotypes for about 65% of the 666 donors were used in a later genetic analysis, which treated that subset as a discovery cohort. Every discovery cohort repertoire had been produced on one sequencing platform. Both class I and class II loci were covered by HLA typing, at four-digit resolution. The number of typed donors differed by locus: roughly 629-640 for A, B, C, DRB1 and DQB1; 522 for DQA1; approximately 610 for DPA1; and around 450 for DPB1. Because of strong linkage in the cohort, five DR-DQ haplotypes were treated as single units for association and clustering. Among about 400 genotyped donors of the cohort, an average of around 240,000 unique TCR beta nucleotide sequences was sequenced per donor, of which approximately 19% were non-productive.

Findings and caveats that apply to the study as a whole: Roughly uniform sequencing depth across donors was assumed in presence/absence analyses, although this assumption may not hold. In a later analysis, the rate of TCR association differed among HLA loci, with DRB1 alleles having the most associated TCRs and HLA-C alleles having the fewest. This cohort had only TCR beta chains sequenced, and the lack of alpha or paired-chain data limited which features could be detected. In a later analysis, most CMV-associated TCR beta chains were found to appear HLA-restricted, with HLA associations seemingly driven largely by CMV exposure. Compared with the roughly 710-donor mean, donors in an Asian-associated ancestry cluster had fewer N-insertions in productive TCRs, according to a later genetic analysis. In vitro tests confirmed that a few of the cytomegalovirus-associated TCR beta chains recognize cytomegalovirus antigens. The sequencing pipeline was judged likely to have produced a cluster of highly shared sequence variants as a technical artifact. CMV serostatus was the only immune exposure information available for the cohort. Specific HLA alleles were associated with 15,000 to 20,000 TCR beta sequences at a false discovery rate of 0.05 in a later analysis. The earlier analysis of almost 600 of the donors excluded over 15 rarely observed V segments, including chromosome 9 orphons, because counts were too low. The authors suggested that the approach could potentially be generalized to other disease states and immunological phenotypes. In the study, roughly 160 TCR beta chains were listed as associated with cytomegalovirus. A further reported finding was that TCR beta sequences accurately predicted the HLA-A and HLA-B alleles for most subjects in the first cohort. A later analysis found that HLA-associated TCR beta chains were more clonally expanded and had lower generation probabilities than equally common non-associated chains. HLA typing was unavailable for some donors at each locus, so association tests used only the typed subset. Correlated functional status among segregating V segments might be attributable to linkage disequilibrium, but an unknown experimental factor could not be ruled out. The classifier was reported to diagnose cytomegalovirus status with high specificity and sensitivity in both the original cohort and the validation cohort. Strong co-occurrence of HLA alleles, especially DR and DQ, made assigning TCR associations to individual alleles difficult. An association between a missense DCLRE1C variant and V-gene and J-gene trimming of TCR beta chains was found in a later genetic analysis and replicated in an independent cohort. In a later analysis, several top co-occurrence clusters were reported to appear linked to parvovirus B19, influenza, CMV and Epstein-Barr virus. Most TCR sequences were observed very rarely across donors, whereas some public TCRs were present in many individuals. In an earlier analysis of fewer than 700 of the donors, most TCR beta V segments appeared in productive rearrangements about 87% or about 30% of the time, broadly matching IMGT annotations.

For this clone: Its antigen is not yet known. Per-base qualities were not stored, and no clone one base away is much larger.

The cohort consisted of 600 to 750 healthy bone marrow donors. At the time of sampling, all cohort members were nominally healthy, though unrecorded immune exposures were likely present. The donor was CMV seropositive and belonged to the group of some 290 seropositive cohort members. A peripheral blood sample was provided by each donor, and peripheral blood mononuclear cells were used for TCR beta sequencing. The Qiagen DNeasy Blood Extraction Kit was used to extract genomic DNA from the blood cell samples. The library was produced with the immunoSEQ multiplex PCR assay. For the multiplex PCR, a mixture combining 60 forward primers for TCR Vbeta segments and 13 reverse primers for TCR Jbeta segments was used. A multiplex PCR assay on genomic DNA amplified the CDR3 region of rearranged TCR beta genes. Amplified TCR beta libraries were sequenced as 87-base-pair reads on the Illumina HiSeq System. The authors' pipeline ran thus. Across the 500 to 700 repertoires, a later analysis counted 78 million or so unique TCR beta chains, 9.5 million to 13 million of which were shared by at least two donors. A nearest-neighbor algorithm error-corrected the raw reads and collapsed the reads into unique sequences, merging closely related sequences to remove PCR and sequencing errors. V, D and J gene segments were assigned by aligning CDR3 sequences to IMGT reference sequences. For a sequence to be retained, a match of at least six nucleotides was required to both a V gene segment and a J gene segment. A rearrangement was called productive if the CDR3 had no stop codons and remained in frame with V and J, and every other rearrangement was called non-productive. Following IMGT convention, CDR3 was defined as the stretch from the second conserved V-encoded cysteine to the conserved J-encoded phenylalanine. In an earlier analysis of more than 550 of the donors, sequences lacking an unambiguous match to a single V gene segment were excluded. An earlier analysis of fewer than 750 of the donors called V segments functional above 56.7% productive rearrangements and segregating when the between-donor standard deviation exceeded 5%. To diagnose cytomegalovirus status from the catalog of TCR beta chain sequences, a statistical classification framework was built. In a later analysis, V and J genes were assigned by comparing TCR nucleotide sequences against IMGT/GENE-DB human TR gene sequences. Using the TCRdist pipeline, a later analysis assigned CDR3 sequences along with most-parsimonious VDJ recombination scenarios. In a later analysis, each TCR beta chain was defined by its CDR3 amino acid sequence together with its V-gene family, and reads without a unique V-gene family were excluded. To address suspected cross-contamination and a sequencing artifact, a later analysis removed a few hundred highly shared, low-generation-probability nucleotide sequences. In a later analysis, a clonal expansion index was calculated for each public chain from normalized within-repertoire ranks of inferred template counts. A later analysis computed generation probabilities with a VDJ recombination model fitted to out-of-frame rearrangements, and checked the results against IGoR. In a later analysis, TCR-TCR, TCR-HLA and TCR-CMV co-occurrence was scored with hypergeometric tests, and a repertoire-size bias correction was applied to TCR pairs. To estimate false discovery rates, a later analysis permuted the HLA or CMV assignments 20 times. In a later analysis, co-occurring TCRs were grouped using DBSCAN, and TCRdist sequence similarity was added for clustering within HLA-allele-positive subsets. Co-occurrence clustering excluded repertoires with fewer than 30,000 or more than 120,000 public chains, plus five with anomalous nucleotide sharing. The immuneACCESS repertoire file appears here via TCRdb, limited to in-frame rearrangements. These files lack a portion of the clones; in checked studies, under half of the deficit traces to unresolved V genes, and the cause of the others is not known. V and J calls plus clone size are reproduced from that table; the DNA served to infer D and trimming. The sample table shows about 270,000 clones, and about nine tenths are seen once. 3% to 4% of the sample is taken by the ten largest.

This TCR was recovered from a man aged 40-49 years in good health and CMV-seropositive. The sequencing input was PBMCs.

The CDR3 sequence is CASSLGQLNTEAFF. The bases are TGTGCCAGCAGCTTGGGACAGTTGAACACTGAAGCTTTCTTT. Recombination linked TRBV7-6 to TRBJ1-1, with 7 central nucleotides matching TRBD1. From the cysteine through the phenylalanine, the CDR3 covers 14 amino acids. The only DNA kept is the CDR3, 42 bases in frame from the first base. Here V drops 3 bases and J drops 0 bases, and the junction holds 1 base not matched to any gene. Per the germline V gene, SGHVS is the CDR1 and FNYEAQ is the CDR2.